Sequencing of this TCR beta chain was carried out in a study of cytomegalovirus exposure and HLA in healthy donors. Overall study results and limits: For TCR beta chains, V- and J-gene trimming was later linked to a missense DCLRE1C variant. In vitro work confirmed that a few CMV-associated chains recognize CMV antigens. Excluded: some indistinguishable V segments such as TRBV6-2 and TRBV6-3.

V shed 1 base, J shed 5 bases, and the junction held 4 bases outside the gene matches. There are 14 residues in the CDR3. Per the germline V gene, CDR1 is SGHKS and CDR2 is YYEKEE (reference sequence). The PCR used 60 Vbeta and 13 Jbeta primers. Here immunoSEQ multiplex PCR was the method, and the copy in TCRdb shows in-frame clones only, minus some. The sample totals roughly 190,000 clones. In regard to this clone: Its antigen is unidentified.

J is TRBJ2-5 and V is TRBV5-5; 8 bases are shared with TRBD2. The sequence was obtained from a woman between 18 and 29 years old in good health and CMV-seropositive. Sequenced sample: PBMCs. CDR3 nucleotides: TGTGCCAGCAGCTTGACCGGGGGGGAGGAGACCCAGTACTTC. As protein: CASSLTGGEETQYF.